This T cell receptor beta chain was recorded in a study of cytomegalovirus exposure and HLA in healthy donors. The PCR was carried out with 60 Vbeta primers and 13 Jbeta primers. Here immunoSEQ multiplex PCR was the method, and the copy in TCRdb shows in-frame clones only, minus some. Among some 120,000 clones listed, approximately 15% were seen once. The germline CDR1 and CDR2 sequences are SNHLY and FYNNEI. V lost 3 bases and J lost 10; bases outside the gene matches: 3. This CDR3 spans 13 amino acids. This clone was picked up a small number of times. Source material: PBMCs. The chain combines TRBV2 with TRBJ1-6, with 7 bases lining up with TRBD1. This clonotype was sampled from a young woman in good health and CMV-seronegative. CDR3 nucleotides: TGTGCCAGCAGTGAGGGACAGTACTCACCCCTCCACTTT. This sequence encodes CASSEGQYSPLHF.